One sample yielded the 19 T cell receptor beta chains listed below, sequenced in a study of blood T cell repertoires in COVID-19. Sequenced by immunoSEQ multiplex PCR; TCRdb stores in-frame clones only, minus some. The sample lists some 190,000 clones, roughly 85% occurring once. The sequenced sample consisted of peripheral blood. Every receptor here comes from a man in his 60s with acute or convalescent COVID-19.

The chain employs TRBV10-3 and TRBJ2-5; TRBD1 matches 7 bases. The CDR3 has 13 residues. From germline, CDR1 is ENHRY and CDR2 SYGVKD. V gave up 4 bases and J gave up 4 bases; unmatched junction bases: 3. CDR3 region: CAISGDSLETQYF. The CDR3 bases are TGTGCCATCAGTGGGGACAGTCTAGAGACCCAGTACTTC.

The genes are TRBV7-2 and TRBJ2-1; 11 bases fit TRBD2. Germline V lookup: CDR1 SGHTA, CDR2 FQGNSA. J lost 8 bases, V lost 5 bases, and 11 bases had no gene match. CDR3 length: 16 residues. CDR3 protein: CASSPTLTSGEDEQFF. CDR3 in DNA: TGTGCCAGCAGCCCTACTTTGACTAGCGGGGAGGATGAGCAGTTCTTC.

The rearrangement links TRBV19 to TRBJ1-1, with D possibly TRBD1 on 6 matching bases. The CDR3 has 14 residues. In germline, CDR1 is LNHDA, CDR2 SQIVND (reference sequence). The V and J ends lost 5 bases and 2 bases respectively, with 12 bases between them. In nucleotides, the CDR3 is TGTGCCAGTAGTCGCGTACAGGGTAACACTGAAGCTTTCTTT. Translating it yields CASSRVQGNTEAFF.

V usage is TRBV27 and J usage is TRBJ2-7; no firm D call. From germline, CDR1 is MNHEY and CDR2 SMNVEV (reference sequence). The CDR3 is 14 residues long. Trimming pared 4 bases from V and 2 bases from J, leaving 12 bases between. CDR3 in DNA: TGTGCCAGCAGTTCCTCGCTAAAAACCTACGAGCAGTACTTC. Amino acids: CASSSSLKTYEQYF.

As regards this clone: Mismatch with germline at one junction end may stem from a read error. The V and J genes are TRBV7-7 and TRBJ2-1; 8 positions agree with TRBD2. This CDR3 has 16 amino acids. Germline V gene lookup returns CDR1 SSHAT and CDR2 FNYEAQ (reference sequence). The CDR3 DNA sequence: TGTGCTAGCAGCCCAGGGTGGGGACTAGGGGCCCCTGAGCAGTTCTTC. Its protein is CASSPGWGLGAPEQFF.

J is TRBJ1-1 and V is TRBV19, with D hard to call. Trimming removed 0 bases from V and 3 bases from J, with 8 bases in between. Germline CDR1 LNHDA, CDR2 SQIVND (reference sequence). The CDR3 has 14 residues. CDR3 sequence (DNA): TGTGCCAGTAGTATAGATGCGGGGTACACTGAAGCTTTCTTT. Translating gives CASSIDAGYTEAFF. The full variable domain, with the rest looked up from reference TRBV19 and TRBJ1-1, is DGGITQSPKYLFRKEGQNVTLSCEQNLNHDAMYWYRQDPGQGLRLIYYSQIVNDFQKGDIAEGYSVSREKKESFPLTVTSAQKNPTAFYLCASSIDAGYTEAFFGQGTRLTVV.

As DNA, the CDR3 is TGTGCCAGCAGTTTAGGCCAGGGGGTTAAGGCTTTCTTT. Translation gives CASSLGQGVKAFF. The rearrangement uses TRBV12-3 or TRBV12-4 and TRBJ1-1; 7 bases match TRBD1. CDR3 length equals 13 residues. The V and J ends lost 1 base and 11 bases, in that order; junction bases with no gene match: 7.

This clone was counted only a few times. The CDR3 here is CASSGTRLDVGGELFF. In nucleotides, the CDR3 is TGTGCCAGCAGTGGTACTCGTCTAGACGTGGGCGGGGAGCTGTTTTTT. V is TRBV2 and J is TRBJ2-2; D is ambiguous. Trimming removed 4 bases at V and 7 bases at J, with 19 bases between. Per germline, CDR1 SNHLY and CDR2 FYNNEI. There are 16 residues in the CDR3.

The genes are TRBV24-1 and TRBJ2-6; TRBD1 might be the D (6 bases). Germline CDR1 and CDR2: KGHDR and SFDVKD. Trimming cost V 3 bases and J 4 bases, with 15 bases left between them. The CDR3 consists of 17 residues. In DNA form, the CDR3 reads TGTGCCACCAGTGATCGATCTACAGGGACCGGGGCCAACGTCCTGACTTTC. Encoded protein: CATSDRSTGTGANVLTF.

The V gene is TRBV19, the J gene TRBJ1-6; 7 bases agree with TRBD1. CDR1 and CDR2 (germline): LNHDA, SQIVND (reference sequence). The CDR3 is 18 residues long. V trimming: 5 bases; J trimming: 7 bases; junction bases outside the gene matches: 17. CDR3: CASSGNRGAGDLNSPLHF. The CDR3 DNA reads TGTGCCAGTAGTGGTAACAGGGGCGCCGGCGATTTGAATTCACCCCTCCACTTT.

The V call is TRBV5-1, the J call TRBJ2-2; tentative D call: TRBD2 (6 bases). The V end was cut by 0 bases, the J end by 5 bases, with 8 bases between. Per the germline V gene, CDR1 is SGHRS and CDR2 is YFSETQ. The CDR3 is 14 amino acids. As DNA, the CDR3 is TGCGCCAGCAGCTTGGGACTAGGGACCGGGGAGCTGTTTTTT. This sequence encodes CASSLGLGTGELFF.

This sequence joins TRBV28 and TRBJ1-2; no clear D gene. CDR1 and CDR2 (germline): MDHEN, SYDVKM. There are 13 residues in the CDR3. V shed 2 bases and J shed 4 bases, with 8 bases lying between them. This chain's CDR3 is CASSLGQIYGYTF. The CDR3 DNA reads as TGTGCCAGCAGTTTAGGGCAGATCTATGGCTACACCTTC.

The chain uses TRBV3-1 (or the pseudogene TRBV3-2) and TRBJ2-2; 8 positions match TRBD1. CDR3 length: 16 amino acids. In germline, CDR1 is LGHDT, CDR2 YNNKEL (reference sequence). V lost 3 bases, J lost 4 bases, and 7 bases stayed unmatched. The CDR3 DNA sequence: TGTGCCAGCAGCCATGACAGGGGATGGGGCACCGGGGAGCTGTTTTTT. Translated: CASSHDRGWGTGELFF.

V usage is TRBV19 and J usage is TRBJ1-5, with 9 bases fitting TRBD1. This CDR3 comprises 16 residues. Trimming at V came to 1 base and at J to 6 bases, leaving 7 bases not matched to a gene. Germline V gene sequence: CDR1 LNHDA, CDR2 SQIVND (reference sequence). The CDR3 sequence is CASSIGNRGLFQPQHF. The CDR3 bases are TGTGCCAGTAGTATAGGAAACAGGGGGCTATTTCAGCCCCAGCATTTT.

V usage is TRBV6-6 and J usage is TRBJ1-1; the D gene is possibly TRBD1 (5 bases). V lost 5 bases and J lost 5, with 15 bases in between. This CDR3 is built from 14 residues. Germline CDR1 and CDR2: MNHNY and SVGAGI (reference sequence). The CDR3 bases are TGTGCCAGCAGTGCCCCGGACCAGGGAACTGAAGCTTTCTTT. This sequence encodes CASSAPDQGTEAFF.

The chain links TRBV28 to TRBJ1-2; 8 nucleotides match TRBD1. Germline CDR1 is MDHEN and CDR2 is SYDVKM. The CDR3 is 14 amino acids. The V and J ends lost 6 bases and 8 bases, in that order; junction bases with no gene match: 11. The CDR3 is CASRPPQGAGGYTF. CDR3 coding DNA: TGTGCCAGCAGGCCACCCCAGGGGGCGGGGGGCTACACCTTC.

The chain combines TRBV28 with TRBJ2-1, with 12 bases matching TRBD2. This CDR3 has 15 amino acids. Germline CDR1 is MDHEN and CDR2 is SYDVKM. Trimming cost V 4 bases and J 8 bases; bases outside gene matches: 6. The DNA of the CDR3 is TGTGCCAGCAGTTCTACGACTAGCGGGAGCTATGAGCAGTTCTTC. Its protein product is CASSSTTSGSYEQFF.

The gene calls are TRBV15 and TRBJ2-3; the D gene is possibly TRBD2 (7 bases). Germline lookup yields CDR1 LNHNV and CDR2 YYDKDF (reference sequence). Trimming removed 5 bases at V and 6 bases at J, with 18 bases between. The CDR3 totals 15 residues. CDR3 DNA: TGTGCCACCAGCCCTCAAAAACAGGGAGGGGATACGCAGTATTTT. Translation gives CATSPQKQGGDTQYF.

This clone occurred a few times. The chain recombines TRBV3-1 (or the pseudogene TRBV3-2) with TRBJ1-2; TRBD1 matches at 7 bases. V was pared by 5 bases and J by 7 bases, with 10 bases of the junction left unmatched. CDR3 size: 14 residues. Germline assignment: CDR1 LGHDT and CDR2 YNNKEL (reference sequence). CDR3 DNA sequence: TGTGCCAGCAGCTTCAGACAGGGCGAAGGTGGCTACACCTTC. Residues: CASSFRQGEGGYTF.